This section outlines one T cell receptor (beta chain) sequence together with its context. This record comes from a study of blood T cell repertoires in COVID-19. Looking at the study overall: Researchers got acute and convalescent COVID-19 samples from the United States, Italy and Spain. T cells, B-cell-depleted T cells, or PBMCs provided the cDNA or gDNA that served as material.

In the authors' workflow: Estimation of nucleated cell counts was performed using reference gene primer amplification. Some clones are missing from TCRdb's copy, which holds only in-frame ones; the method was immunoSEQ multiplex PCR. V and J calls and clone size are as listed in that table; D and trimming were resolved from the DNA. Here the sample spans some 87,000 clones, approximately 91% being singletons. The CDR3 sequence is 15 residues long. Germline loops: CDR1 WNHNN, CDR2 SYGVQD (reference sequence). J lost 4 bases, V lost 5 bases, and 11 bases had no gene match. This TCR came from a woman aged 70-85 years with acute or convalescent COVID-19. V gene TRBV10-1 combines with J gene TRBJ2-7; 7 bases are a match to TRBD1. Material: peripheral blood. The CDR3 sequence is CASSSDRVRRYEQYF. The CDR3 nucleotides are TGCGCCAGCAGTTCTGACAGGGTGAGGAGGTACGAGCAGTACTTC.